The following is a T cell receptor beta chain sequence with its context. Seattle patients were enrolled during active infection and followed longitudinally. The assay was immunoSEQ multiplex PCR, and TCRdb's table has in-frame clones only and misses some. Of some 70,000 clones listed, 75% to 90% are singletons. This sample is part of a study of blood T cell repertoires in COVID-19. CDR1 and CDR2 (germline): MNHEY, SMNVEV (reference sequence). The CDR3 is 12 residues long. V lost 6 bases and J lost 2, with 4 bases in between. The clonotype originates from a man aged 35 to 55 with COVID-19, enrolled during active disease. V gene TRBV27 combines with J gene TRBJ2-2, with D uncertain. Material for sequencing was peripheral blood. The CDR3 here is CASSPNTGELFF. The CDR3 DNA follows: TGTGCCAGCAGCCCAAACACCGGGGAGCTGTTTTTT.